These 5 T cell receptor beta chains were sequenced from one sample in a study of shared clonotypes between healthy human individuals. The method was immunoSEQ multiplex PCR; TCRdb's version includes in-frame clones alone and lacks a portion of them. The sample includes a few million clones, about 93% seen only once; the top ten take under 2%. Naive CD8 cells, CD45RO-negative and positively selected for CCR7, excluded terminally differentiated effector memory CD45RA+ cells. Sequencing was done on a sample of naive CD8+ T cells from PBMCs. These receptors were obtained from a man aged 18 to 29 in good health. Some clones in this sample may be carry-over from other donors' samples.

The V call is TRBV7-9, the J call TRBJ2-1; 13 bases line up with TRBD2. CDR3 length equals 15 residues. The germline V gene encodes CDR1 SEHNR and CDR2 FQNEAQ (reference sequence). V shed 4 bases, J shed 7 bases, and the junction held 4 bases outside the gene matches. Here the CDR3 reads CASSSTSGRVNEQFF. CDR3 nucleotides: TGTGCCAGCAGCTCCACTAGCGGGAGGGTAAATGAGCAGTTCTTC.

The V gene is TRBV27, the J gene TRBJ2-1; unclear D gene. This CDR3 has 16 residues. V was clipped by 1 base and J by 2 bases, with 12 bases between them. The germline gives CDR1 MNHEY, CDR2 SMNVEV (reference sequence). The CDR3 bases are TGTGCCAGCAGTTTATTTACGGAGACCCCCTACAATGAGCAGTTCTTC. The encoded protein is CASSLFTETPYNEQFF.

This sequence joins TRBV25-1 and TRBJ2-3; 12 bases agree with TRBD2. CDR1 and CDR2 from the germline V gene are MGHDK and SYGVNS. CDR3 length: 16 amino acids. The V segment lost 8 bases and the J segment 4 bases; nucleotides outside the gene matches: 10. This CDR3 is CASDHPSGRGADTQYF. CDR3 sequence (DNA): TGTGCCAGCGATCATCCTAGCGGGAGGGGGGCAGATACGCAGTATTTT.

This rearrangement joins TRBV25-1 to TRBJ2-1, with a possible D match to TRBD1 (5 bases). CDR1 is MGHDK and CDR2 is SYGVNS in the germline V gene. V was clipped by 3 bases and J by 15 bases, with 12 bases between them. This CDR3 is built from 11 residues. CDR3 region: CASSDRGYPFF. The CDR3 nucleotides read TGTGCCAGCAGTGATAGGGGCTATCCGTTCTTC.

This chain uses TRBV29-1 with TRBJ2-5; 9 positions match TRBD2. The J segment lost 2 bases and the V segment lost 7 bases, leaving 14 bases of the junction unmatched. Germline assignment: CDR1 SQVTM and CDR2 ANQGSEA. CDR3 length equals 16 residues. The CDR3 loop reads CSGLTPGLAEQETQYF. The CDR3 bases are TGCAGCGGCCTCACCCCGGGACTAGCCGAACAAGAGACCCAGTACTTC.